The rows below give T cell receptor beta chains drawn from one sample of a study of radiation and T cells in renal cell carcinoma. Sequencing used immunoSEQ multiplex PCR; TCRdb keeps in-frame clones, though not all of them. The sample includes 75,000 to 95,000 clones, around four fifths of them seen just once. The sequencing used blood, collected from a patient whose treatment included radiotherapy and nephrectomy. Receptors originate from a man aged 50 or older with renal cell carcinoma. Each CDR3 is given with its conserved first and last residue. A D gene is named only where the DNA matches it firmly. For some rows the clone size is stated as once, few or many, or as a class when expanded; others skip it.

j_call clone_size d_call v_call cdr3_nt cdr3_aa
TRBJ2-1 . TRBD2 TRBV6-6 TGTGCCAGCAGTTACTCTACTAGCGTTTGGTTCTTC CASSYSTSVWFF
TRBJ1-1 . . TRBV7-6 TGTGCCAGCAGCTTAGTGGGGCAGTCTGAAGCTTTCTTT CASSLVGQSEAFF
TRBJ1-1 . . TRBV5-1 TGCGCCAGCAGCTTCACCTCAGCCGGGCGCCAAGCTTTCTTT CASSFTSAGRQAFF
TRBJ1-4 . . TRBV6-5 TGTGCCAGCAGTTACGCCCCGCAGAATGAAAAACTGTTTTTT CASSYAPQNEKLFF
TRBJ2-7 . TRBD1 TRBV6-1 TGCGGGACAGGGAACTACGAGCAGTACTTC CGTGNYEQYF
TRBJ2-2 . . TRBV9 TGTGCCAGCAGCCCCAGTCAACTTAAGTGGGAGCTGTTTTTT CASSPSQLKWELFF
TRBJ2-3 . . TRBV4-1 TGCGCCAGCAGCCAAGGAATACTTAGCACAGATACGCAGTATTTT CASSQGILSTDTQYF
TRBJ2-7 few . TRBV4-1 TGCGCCAGCAGCCAAGGGCCCGCAGCAGGGGACTTCTACGAGCAGTACTTC CASSQGPAAGDFYEQYF
TRBJ2-5 . . TRBV5-4 TGTGCCAGCAGCTTGGGGTCAGGGTGGGAGACCCAGTACTTC CASSLGSGWETQYF
TRBJ2-7 . TRBD2 TRBV7-8 TGTGCCAGCAGCGAAGGTGGGACTAGCGGCTACGAGCAGTACTTC CASSEGGTSGYEQYF
TRBJ1-2 . TRBD1 TRBV6-5 TGTGCCAGCAGGGGGACAGCTAACTATGGCTACACCTTC CASRGTANYGYTF
TRBJ1-1 . . TRBV7-2 TGTGCCAGCAGCCGTAGTGTGATGAACACTGAAGCTTTCTTT CASSRSVMNTEAFF
TRBJ1-2 . TRBD1 TRBV5-5 TGTGCCAGCAGCTCGTGGACAGGGGGCCCTGGCTACACCTTC CASSSWTGGPGYTF
TRBJ2-1 . . TRBV4-1 TGCGCCAGCAGCCGCGAAGGTCGGGGGGCCGGGAATGAGCAGTTCTTC CASSREGRGAGNEQFF
TRBJ1-1 few . TRBV27 TGTGCCAGCAGTTTAGGGGCATCCATGAACACTGAAGCTTTCTTT CASSLGASMNTEAFF
TRBJ1-1 . . TRBV5-8 TGTGCCAGCAGCTTGTGGAACACTGAAGCTTTCTTT CASSLWNTEAFF
TRBJ2-1 . TRBD2 TRBV9 TGTGCCAGCAGCGTAGATGACGGGGGGAACAATGAGCAGTTCTTC CASSVDDGGNNEQFF
TRBJ2-5 . . TRBV9 TGTGCCAGCAGCGCCGACGAGACCCAGTACTTC CASSADETQYF
TRBJ2-7 . . TRBV2 TGTGCCGGAAGAGACAGTACGTTCCCCTACGAGCAGTACTTC CAGRDSTFPYEQYF
TRBJ1-2 . . TRBV28 TGTGCCAGCAGTTTGGAGGGGCAGTGGACTAACTATGGCTACACCTTC CASSLEGQWTNYGYTF
TRBJ2-1 . TRBD2 TRBV9 TGTGCCAGCAGCGCCGGGACTAGCGGGGGGGCGTACAATGAGCAGTTCTTC CASSAGTSGGAYNEQFF
TRBJ2-1 . . TRBV10-1 TGCGCCAGCAGTGATGGACAGCAGCCGGGCTCCTACAATGAGCAGTTCTTC CASSDGQQPGSYNEQFF
TRBJ1-6 . . TRBV30 TGTGCCTGGAGGTGGGCCCTGAATTCACCCCTCCACTTT CAWRWALNSPLHF
TRBJ2-2 . TRBD1 TRBV27 TGTGCCAGCAGTTTATACGGGGACAGGGCTTTAACCGGGGAGCTGTTTTTT CASSLYGDRALTGELFF
TRBJ2-7 . TRBD1 TRBV25-1 TGTGCCAGCACCGCGATAGGGGACAGGAGCTACGAGCAGTACTTC CASTAIGDRSYEQYF
TRBJ2-7 . TRBD2 TRBV6-5 TGTGCCAGCAGTTTCGGGGGAGGGGCCTACGAGCAGTACTTC CASSFGGGAYEQYF
TRBJ1-2 . TRBD1 TRBV20-1 TGCAGTGCCACAGGGGTTGGGGGCTACACCTTC CSATGVGGYTF
TRBJ2-7 few . TRBV19 TGTGCCAGTAGTATTTCGCTGGGTAGAAGGGTACTCTACGAGCAGTACTTC CASSISLGRRVLYEQYF
TRBJ2-1 . TRBD2 TRBV5-1 TGCGCCAGCAGACCTAGCGGGAGCTCCTACAATGAGCAGTTCTTC CASRPSGSSYNEQFF
TRBJ2-7 . TRBD1 TRBV7-9 TGTGCCAGCAGCTTCTATGCCCGGACAGGGGGAGAGGATGAGCAGTACTTC CASSFYARTGGEDEQYF
TRBJ1-5 . . TRBV6-1 TGTGCCAGCAGGGAATCGGACAGATATCAGCCCCAGCATTTT CASRESDRYQPQHF
TRBJ1-2 . TRBD1 TRBV19 TGTGCCAGTACCCCCCGGGACAGGGGGCCCTATGGCTACACCTTC CASTPRDRGPYGYTF
TRBJ2-5 . . TRBV28 TGTGCCACCAATTTCCAGGGTGTGGAGACCCAGTACTTC CATNFQGVETQYF
TRBJ2-4 . . TRBV10-3 TGTGCCATCAGTGAGTCAGGGTTTGGGGCCAAAAACATTCAGTACTTC CAISESGFGAKNIQYF
TRBJ2-7 . . TRBV6-1 TGTGCCAGCAGTGGACAGGTCACGGTCGAGCAGTACTTC CASSGQVTVEQYF
TRBJ1-1 . . TRBV6-5 TGTGCCAGCAGTCAGAGGACAGCGAACACTGAAGCTTTCTTT CASSQRTANTEAFF
TRBJ2-3 . TRBD2 TRBV5-1 TGCGCCAGCAGCTGGAGCGGGGGGGCCGTAGATACGCAGTATTTT CASSWSGGAVDTQYF
TRBJ1-1 . . TRBV21-1 TGTGCCAGCAGCAATTGCCCCGTGATAATTGAAGCTTTCTTT CASSNCPVIIEAFF
TRBJ2-1 . . TRBV28 TGTGCCAGCAGGCTAGTTAATGCGTACAATGAGCAGTTCTTC CASRLVNAYNEQFF
TRBJ2-1 . . TRBV5-1 TGCGCCAGCAGCTTGTCGCAGGTTGGTGAGCAGTTCTTC CASSLSQVGEQFF
TRBJ1-1 few . TRBV2 TGTGCCAGCAGGGGGGAAACTGAAGCTTTCTTT CASRGETEAFF
TRBJ2-7 . . TRBV5-4 TGTGCCAGCAGCCCACCTCATGCGGGGCTCTCCGAGCAGTACTTC CASSPPHAGLSEQYF
TRBJ2-2 . TRBD2 TRBV4-3 TGCGCCAGCAGCCAAGCACCGGGACTAGCGAATGGGGAGCTGTTTTTT CASSQAPGLANGELFF
TRBJ2-1 . TRBD2 TRBV2 TGTGCCAGCGGGCTAGCGGGAGGCGGTGAGCAGTTCTTC CASGLAGGGEQFF
TRBJ2-5 . . TRBV19 TGTGCCAGTAGGCGGGACATACAAGAGACCCAGTACTTC CASRRDIQETQYF
TRBJ2-7 . . TRBV4-1 TGCGCCAGCAGCCAAGGGGGGTTCTTCTCCTACGAGCAGTACTTC CASSQGGFFSYEQYF
TRBJ1-2 once . TRBV5-4 TGTGCCAGCAGCTTCGGACAGAATCCAACCCTTTCTAACTATGGCTACACCTTC CASSFGQNPTLSNYGYTF
TRBJ2-2 . TRBD2 TRBV2 TGTGCCAGCCAAAGGGGACTAGCGGGGGACACCGGGGAGCTGTTTTTT CASQRGLAGDTGELFF
TRBJ1-2 . . TRBV7-2 TGTGCCAGCAGCTTAGAGGTTTCGGCGGGCTACACCTTC CASSLEVSAGYTF
TRBJ2-3 . . TRBV29-1 TGCAGCGTTGAAGGGGGTTTTCTGGGCACAGATACGCAGTATTTT CSVEGGFLGTDTQYF
TRBJ1-1 . . TRBV27 TGTGCCAGCACTGGGGGGTCGCTCGCCACTGAAGCTTTCTTT CASTGGSLATEAFF
TRBJ2-7 . TRBD1 TRBV6-5 TGTGCCAGCAGTTACTCGATTTGGCAGGGGGTCGACGAGCAGTACTTC CASSYSIWQGVDEQYF
TRBJ2-7 . . TRBV7-9 TGTGCCAGCAGCTCGGGGAGAGCATACGAGCAGTACTTC CASSSGRAYEQYF
TRBJ1-4 . . TRBV29-1 TGCAGCGTTGGCGGCCAGGATGCAACTAATGAAAAACTGTTTTTT CSVGGQDATNEKLFF
TRBJ1-5 . . TRBV19 TGTGCCAGTAGTATTTCGGGAGGGGTGTTTCAGCCCCAGCATTTT CASSISGGVFQPQHF
TRBJ2-1 . . TRBV5-1 TGCGCCAGCCGATACCGTCAGACCAATGAGCAGTTCTTC CASRYRQTNEQFF
TRBJ1-3 . TRBD1 TRBV5-1 TGCGCCAGCAGCTGGGGGGGACAGACGACCCGATCGGCTGGAAACACCATATATTTT CASSWGGQTTRSAGNTIYF
TRBJ2-1 . . TRBV5-1 TGCGCCAGCAAGATACAGGGTCAGTCCTACAATGAGCAGTTCTTC CASKIQGQSYNEQFF
TRBJ1-1 . . TRBV2 TGTGCCAGCAGTGCCCAGGGGATTATGAACACTGAAGCTTTCTTT CASSAQGIMNTEAFF
TRBJ2-1 . TRBD2 TRBV7-9 TGTGCCAGCAGCTTAGGGTGGACTAGCAATGAGCAGTTCTTC CASSLGWTSNEQFF